This T cell receptor (beta chain) was found in a study of blood T cell repertoires in COVID-19. The CDR3 is 15 residues long. Trimming left V 4 bases short and J 1 base short, with 13 bases between. Germline V gene lookup returns CDR1 LNHDA and CDR2 SQIVND (reference sequence). In the authors' methods: Estimation of nucleated cell counts relied on the amplification of reference gene primers. TCRdb's table, derived via immunoSEQ multiplex PCR, lists solely in-frame clones and lacks some. V and J calls and clone size are given by that table; D and trimming were obtained from the DNA. Of approximately 490,000 clones in the sample, around 90% are singletons; the top ten hold 0.7%.

The V gene is TRBV19, the J gene TRBJ1-1; D is unclear. This receptor was obtained from a woman under 30 who had recovered from COVID-19. Sequencing input: PBMCs or T cells enriched from blood (not recorded which). The CDR3 DNA sequence: TGTGCCAGTAGTACCCGACCGCCTAGGAACACTGAAGCTTTCTTT. It specifies CASSTRPPRNTEAFF.